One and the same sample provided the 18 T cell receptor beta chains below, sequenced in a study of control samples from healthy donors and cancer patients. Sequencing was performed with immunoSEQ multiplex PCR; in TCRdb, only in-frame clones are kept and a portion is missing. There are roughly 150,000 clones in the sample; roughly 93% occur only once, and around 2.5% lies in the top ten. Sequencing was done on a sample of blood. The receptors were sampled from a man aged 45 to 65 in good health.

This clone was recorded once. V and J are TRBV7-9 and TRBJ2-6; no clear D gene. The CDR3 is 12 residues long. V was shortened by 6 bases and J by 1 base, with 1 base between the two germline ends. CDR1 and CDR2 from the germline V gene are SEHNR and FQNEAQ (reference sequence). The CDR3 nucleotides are TGTGCCAGCAGTTCTGGGGCCAACGTCCTGACTTTC. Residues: CASSSGANVLTF.

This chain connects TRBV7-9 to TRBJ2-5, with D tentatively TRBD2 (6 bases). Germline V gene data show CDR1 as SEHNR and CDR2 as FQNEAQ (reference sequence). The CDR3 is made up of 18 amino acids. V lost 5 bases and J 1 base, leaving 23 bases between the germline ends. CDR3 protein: CASSPLGGAGPTQETQYF. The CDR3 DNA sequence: TGTGCCAGCAGCCCTCTCGGCGGGGCGGGACCGACCCAAGAGACCCAGTACTTC.

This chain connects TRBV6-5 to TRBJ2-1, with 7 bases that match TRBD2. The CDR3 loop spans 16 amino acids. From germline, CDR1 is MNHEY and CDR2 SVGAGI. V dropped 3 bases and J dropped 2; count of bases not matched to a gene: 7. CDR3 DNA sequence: TGTGCCAGCAGTTATTCCCCCACTAGCGCCTACAATGAGCAGTTCTTC. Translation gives CASSYSPTSAYNEQFF.

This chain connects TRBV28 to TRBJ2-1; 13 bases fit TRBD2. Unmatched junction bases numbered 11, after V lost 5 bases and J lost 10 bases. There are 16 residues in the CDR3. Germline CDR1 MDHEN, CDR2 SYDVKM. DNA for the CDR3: TGTGCCAGCAGTACGACGGGACTAGCGGGGCTGAGGGAGCAGTTCTTC. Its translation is CASSTTGLAGLREQFF.

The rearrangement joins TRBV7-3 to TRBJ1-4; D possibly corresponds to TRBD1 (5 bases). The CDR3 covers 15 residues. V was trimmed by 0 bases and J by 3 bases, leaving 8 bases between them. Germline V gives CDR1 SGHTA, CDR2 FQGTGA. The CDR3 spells CASSLTGTSNEKLFF. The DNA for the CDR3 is TGTGCCAGCAGCTTAACCGGGACTTCTAATGAAAAACTGTTTTTT.

CDR3 amino acids: CASSSRGRNYGYTF. As DNA, the CDR3 is TGTGCCAGCAGCAGCAGGGGGCGGAACTATGGCTACACCTTC. The chain has TRBV6-6 and TRBJ1-2; 8 bases align to TRBD1. CDR1 is MNHNY and CDR2 is SVGAGI in the germline V gene (reference sequence). V was pared by 6 bases and J by 2 bases, with 5 bases of the junction left unmatched. This CDR3 is built from 14 residues.

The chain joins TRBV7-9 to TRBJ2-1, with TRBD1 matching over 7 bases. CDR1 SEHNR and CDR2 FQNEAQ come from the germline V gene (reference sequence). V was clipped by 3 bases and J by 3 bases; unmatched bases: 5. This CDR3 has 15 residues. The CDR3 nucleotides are TGTGCCAGCAGCTTGGGGGACAGCAGCTACAATGAGCAGTTCTTC. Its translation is CASSLGDSSYNEQFF.

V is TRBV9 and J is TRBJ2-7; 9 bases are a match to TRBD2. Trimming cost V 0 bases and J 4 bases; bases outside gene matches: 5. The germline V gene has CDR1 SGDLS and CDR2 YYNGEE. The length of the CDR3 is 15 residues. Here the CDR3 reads CASSVGPAGGYEQYF. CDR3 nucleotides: TGTGCCAGCAGCGTAGGCCCAGCGGGAGGATACGAGCAGTACTTC.

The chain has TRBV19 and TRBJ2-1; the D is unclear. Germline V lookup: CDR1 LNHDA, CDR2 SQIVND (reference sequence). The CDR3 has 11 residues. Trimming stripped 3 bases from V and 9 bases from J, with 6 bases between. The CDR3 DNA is TGTGCCAGTAGTATCAAAGTTGAGCAGTTCTTC. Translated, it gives CASSIKVEQFF.

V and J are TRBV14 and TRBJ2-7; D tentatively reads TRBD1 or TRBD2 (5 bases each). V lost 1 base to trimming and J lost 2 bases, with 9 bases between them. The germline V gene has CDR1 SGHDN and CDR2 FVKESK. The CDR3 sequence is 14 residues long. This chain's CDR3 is CASSQVGTPYEQYF. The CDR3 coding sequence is TGTGCCAGCAGCCAAGTCGGGACGCCCTACGAGCAGTACTTC.

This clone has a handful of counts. In DNA, the CDR3 is TGTGCCAGTAGTCCAGACAGACAGCCCCAGCATTTT. It specifies CASSPDRQPQHF. The chain uses TRBV19 and TRBJ1-5; a weak D match, TRBD1 (5 bases). The CDR3 spans 12 residues. Trimming took off 5 bases at V and 7 bases at J, with 9 bases between the two ends. In germline, CDR1 is LNHDA, CDR2 SQIVND (reference sequence).

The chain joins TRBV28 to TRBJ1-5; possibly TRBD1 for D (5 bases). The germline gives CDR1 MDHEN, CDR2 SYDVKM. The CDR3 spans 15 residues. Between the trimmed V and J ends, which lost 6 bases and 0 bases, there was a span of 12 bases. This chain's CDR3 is CASRGGGYSNQPQHF. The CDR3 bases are TGTGCCAGCAGGGGGGGAGGGTATAGCAATCAGCCCCAGCATTTT.

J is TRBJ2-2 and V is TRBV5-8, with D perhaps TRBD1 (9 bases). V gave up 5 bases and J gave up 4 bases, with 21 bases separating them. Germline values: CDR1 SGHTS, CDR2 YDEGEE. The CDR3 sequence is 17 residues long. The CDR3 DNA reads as TGTGCCAGCAGGTCCCGGGAGGGGGACAGGGTCACCGGGGAGCTGTTTTTT. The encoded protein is CASRSREGDRVTGELFF.

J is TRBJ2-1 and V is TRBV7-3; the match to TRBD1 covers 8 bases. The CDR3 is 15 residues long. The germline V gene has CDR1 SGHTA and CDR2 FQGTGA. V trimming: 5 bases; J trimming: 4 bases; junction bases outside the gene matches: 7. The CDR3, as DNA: TGTGCCAGCAGCCCTGACAGGGGAGAGTACAATGAGCAGTTCTTC. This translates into CASSPDRGEYNEQFF.

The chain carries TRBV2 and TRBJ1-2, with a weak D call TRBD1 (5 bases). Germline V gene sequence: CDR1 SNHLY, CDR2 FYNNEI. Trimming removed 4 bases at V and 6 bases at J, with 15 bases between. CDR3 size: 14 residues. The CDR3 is CASSGFRAGDGYTF. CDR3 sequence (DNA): TGTGCCAGCAGTGGATTCAGGGCGGGTGATGGCTACACCTTC.

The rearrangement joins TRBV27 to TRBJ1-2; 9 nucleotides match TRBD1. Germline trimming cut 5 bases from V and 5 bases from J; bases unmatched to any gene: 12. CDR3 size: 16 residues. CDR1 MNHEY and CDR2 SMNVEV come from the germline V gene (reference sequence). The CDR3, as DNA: TGTGCCAGCAGTCCCAAGGACAGGGGCAGATATTATGGCTACACCTTC. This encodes CASSPKDRGRYYGYTF.

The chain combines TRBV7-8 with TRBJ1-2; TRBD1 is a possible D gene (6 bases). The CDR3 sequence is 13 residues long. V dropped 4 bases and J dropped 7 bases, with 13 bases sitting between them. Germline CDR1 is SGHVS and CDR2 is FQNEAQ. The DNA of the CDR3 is TGTGCCAGCAGCTCGCCCAGGGGAGGTGGCTACACCTTC. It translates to CASSSPRGGGYTF. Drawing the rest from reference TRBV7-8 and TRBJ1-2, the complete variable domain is GAGVSQSPRYKVAKRGQDVALRCDPISGHVSLFWYQQALGQGPEFLTYFQNEAQLDKSGLPSDRFFAERPEGSVSTLKIQRTQQEDSAVYLCASSSPRGGGYTFGSGTRLTVV.

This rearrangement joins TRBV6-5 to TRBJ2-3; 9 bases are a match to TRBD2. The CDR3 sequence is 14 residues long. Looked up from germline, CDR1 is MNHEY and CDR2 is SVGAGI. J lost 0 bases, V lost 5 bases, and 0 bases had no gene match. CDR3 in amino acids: CASSSGRSTDTQYF. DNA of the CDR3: TGTGCCAGCAGTAGCGGGAGGAGCACAGATACGCAGTATTTT.